One sample yielded the 30 T cell receptor beta chains listed below, sequenced in a study of Ad26.COV2.S vaccination and SARS-CoV-2 variants. Assay used: immunoSEQ multiplex PCR; TCRdb lists only in-frame clones, some missing. The sample has around 350,000 clones; 90% to 95% are singletons. The material sequenced was peripheral blood, taken after recovery from COVID-19. These receptors were taken from a human donor who had recovered from COVID-19.

The chain recombines TRBV11-2 with TRBJ1-5; weak D call: TRBD1 (5 bases). Germline CDR1 SGHAT, CDR2 FQNNGV. Trimming removed 4 bases at V and 6 bases at J, with 13 bases between. The CDR3 has 14 amino acids. The CDR3 DNA sequence: TGTGCCAGCAGCTGGACGGGGGAGGGTCAGCCCCAGCATTTT. Amino acids: CASSWTGEGQPQHF.

The gene calls are TRBV5-5 and TRBJ2-5; weak D call: TRBD2 (5 bases). The CDR3 totals 16 residues. V dropped 4 bases and J dropped 4 bases, with 20 bases sitting between them. From germline, CDR1 is SGHKS and CDR2 YYEKEE (reference sequence). The CDR3 loop reads CASSLAEGFVRETQYF. The DNA for the CDR3 is TGTGCCAGCAGCCTAGCAGAGGGCTTCGTTAGAGAGACCCAGTACTTC.

This clone was observed once. The chain couples TRBV9 to TRBJ2-1; D might be TRBD1 or TRBD2, each matching 5 bases. Per germline, CDR1 SGDLS and CDR2 YYNGEE. The CDR3 totals 17 residues. V lost 0 bases and J 9 bases, leaving 22 bases between the germline ends. The CDR3 bases are TGTGCCAGCAGCGTAGACGGGACCCCGCGAGACGGAGGTGAGCAGTTCTTC. Its translation is CASSVDGTPRDGGEQFF. Using reference TRBV9 and TRBJ2-1 for the parts outside the CDR3, the full variable domain is DSGVTQTPKHLITATGQRVTLRCSPRSGDLSVYWYQQSLDQGLQFLIQYYNGEERAKGNILERFSAQQFPDLHSELNLSSLELGDSALYFCASSVDGTPRDGGEQFFGPGTRLTVL.

This clone has just a few counts. The chain employs TRBV5-6 and TRBJ2-3; D not resolved. V was pared by 0 bases and J by 0 bases, with 5 bases between. Germline CDR1 is SGHDT and CDR2 is YYEEEE. CDR3 length equals 14 residues. CDR3 region: CASSLVPSTDTQYF. CDR3 in DNA: TGTGCCAGCAGCTTGGTACCTAGCACAGATACGCAGTATTTT.

The genes are TRBV11-2 and TRBJ2-5; possibly TRBD2 for D (5 bases). The CDR3 extends over 13 amino acids. Looked up from germline, CDR1 is SGHAT and CDR2 is FQNNGV. V was shortened by 5 bases and J by 3 bases, with 10 bases between the two germline ends. In DNA form, the CDR3 reads TGTGCCAGCAGCCCTCACGGGGAAGAGACCCAGTACTTC. Translated: CASSPHGEETQYF. The full variable domain, its missing parts supplied by reference TRBV11-2 and TRBJ2-5, is EAGVAQSPRYKIIEKRQSVAFWCNPISGHATLYWYQQILGQGPKLLIQFQNNGVVDDSQLPKDRFSAERLKGVDSTLKIQPAKLEDSAVYLCASSPHGEETQYFGPGTRLLVL.

On this clone itself: Additional DNA sequences in this sample encode the identical CDR3. V and J are TRBV5-1 and TRBJ1-2; no firm D call. Trimming removed 1 base from V and 0 bases from J, with 10 bases in between. Germline V gene lookup returns CDR1 SGHRS and CDR2 YFSETQ. CDR3 length equals 15 residues. CDR3 protein: CASSLNPGTNYGYTF. The CDR3, as DNA: TGCGCCAGCAGCTTGAACCCGGGTACTAACTATGGCTACACCTTC.

This sequence joins TRBV19 and TRBJ1-5; D is ambiguous. Germline values: CDR1 LNHDA, CDR2 SQIVND (reference sequence). This CDR3 comprises 15 residues. Deletions cut 4 bases from V and 6 bases from J, with 16 bases between. CDR3 residues: CASSRQGGASQPQHF. CDR3 nucleotides: TGTGCCAGTAGTAGACAAGGAGGCGCAAGTCAGCCCCAGCATTTT.

The CDR3 reads CASSNNMNTEAFF. CDR3 coding DNA: TGTGCCAGTAGTAATAACATGAACACTGAAGCTTTCTTT. The chain couples TRBV19 to TRBJ1-1; D is unresolved. The CDR3 is 13 amino acids. V was shortened by 4 bases and J by 0 bases, with 6 bases between the two germline ends. Germline V CDR1 and CDR2: LNHDA, SQIVND (reference sequence).

This sequence joins TRBV5-6 and TRBJ1-2; a weak D match, TRBD1 (6 bases). The V end lost 0 bases, the J end lost 4 bases, and 10 bases lay between the germline ends. The CDR3 length is 14 residues. Per the germline V gene, CDR1 is SGHDT and CDR2 is YYEEEE. The DNA of the CDR3 is TGTGCCAGCAGCTTGGATGGGACAATCTATGGCTACACCTTC. Translated: CASSLDGTIYGYTF.

This rearrangement joins TRBV7-8 to TRBJ1-2; 7 nucleotides line up with TRBD1. CDR3 length equals 14 residues. Germline V gene lookup returns CDR1 SGHVS and CDR2 FQNEAQ. V lost 5 bases, J lost 12 bases, and 15 bases stayed unmatched. In DNA form, the CDR3 reads TGTGCCAGCAGCCCGACAGGGAATGTATTTGGGGACACCTTC. It specifies CASSPTGNVFGDTF.

V gene TRBV29-1 combines with J gene TRBJ1-1, with D maybe TRBD1 (5 bases). Deletions cut 3 bases from V and 5 bases from J, with 13 bases between. CDR1 and CDR2 (germline): SQVTM, ANQGSEA. The CDR3 has 13 residues. In nucleotides, the CDR3 is TGCAGCGTTGAGGTGGGGCGTTGGACTGAAGCTTTCTTT. As protein: CSVEVGRWTEAFF. Combining the CDR3 with reference TRBV29-1 and TRBJ1-1 gives the whole variable domain SAVISQKPSRDICQRGTSLTIQCQVDSQVTMMFWYRQQPGQSLTLIATANQGSEATYESGFVIDKFPISRPNLTFSTLTVSNMSPEDSSIYLCSVEVGRWTEAFFGQGTRLTVV.

This rearrangement joins TRBV7-9 to TRBJ2-7; D uncertain. V lost 5 bases to trimming and J lost 4 bases, with 12 bases between them. The CDR3 totals 13 residues. Per germline, CDR1 SEHNR and CDR2 FQNEAQ (reference sequence). The CDR3 DNA is TGTGCCAGCAGCGGCAGGCTTTGGTACGAGCAGTACTTC. This encodes CASSGRLWYEQYF.

A remark on this clone: Other nucleotide sequences in the sample specify the same CDR3. The rearrangement joins TRBV2 to TRBJ1-2, with 9 bases matching TRBD1. Germline V CDR1 and CDR2: SNHLY, FYNNEI. The CDR3 has 14 residues. The V gene end was trimmed by 6 bases and the J gene end by 2 bases; junction bases not matched to a gene: 4. The CDR3 reads CASSPGQGNYGYTF. The DNA for the CDR3 is TGTGCCAGCAGCCCGGGACAGGGAAACTATGGCTACACCTTC.

The rearrangement joins TRBV6-1 to TRBJ2-2; TRBD1 matches at 9 bases. The CDR3 sequence is 16 residues long. Unmatched junction bases numbered 9, after V lost 6 bases and J lost 4 bases. Germline lookup yields CDR1 MNHNS and CDR2 SASEGT. The CDR3 region is CASREQGASFTGELFF. The CDR3 region has the DNA TGTGCCAGCAGGGAACAGGGGGCGTCTTTCACCGGGGAGCTGTTTTTT.

The chain has TRBV10-2 and TRBJ1-1, with unresolved D. This CDR3 contains 12 residues. V dropped 5 bases and J dropped 2 bases, with 6 bases sitting between them. Germline V gene sequence: CDR1 WSHSY, CDR2 SAAADI. CDR3 bases: TGCGCCAGCAGTAGGCCAAACACTGAAGCTTTCTTT. Protein sequence: CASSRPNTEAFF.

The V and J genes are TRBV7-9 and TRBJ1-2; 8 bases agree with TRBD1. The CDR3 is 15 amino acids. Germline-derived CDR1 and CDR2 are SEHNR and FQNEAQ (reference sequence). V shed 9 bases and J 8 bases; nucleotides not matched to a gene: 17. The DNA for the CDR3 is TGTGCCAGTACTAGGGCAGGGGGCGTCGAGTGGGGCTACACCTTC. As protein: CASTRAGGVEWGYTF.

V is TRBV6-5 and J is TRBJ1-1; no reliable D call. V was trimmed by 6 bases and J by 1 base, leaving 12 bases between them. Germline CDR1 is MNHEY and CDR2 is SVGAGI. This CDR3 contains 14 residues. CDR3: CASSHSTSNTEAFF. The CDR3 nucleotides read TGTGCCAGCAGCCATTCAACATCGAACACTGAAGCTTTCTTT.

The CDR3 loop is CASSGGSTEAFF. CDR3 nucleotides: TGTGCCAGCAGCGGGGGAAGCACTGAAGCTTTCTTT. The V and J genes are TRBV11-3 and TRBJ1-1, with D perhaps TRBD1 (5 bases). The V gene's germline CDR1 is SGHNT and CDR2 YENEEA. The CDR3 totals 12 residues. V was shortened by 5 bases and J by 4 bases, with 8 bases between the two germline ends.

The chain combines TRBV6-6 with TRBJ2-7; TRBD2 is a possible D gene (5 bases). Trimming left V 0 bases short and J 4 bases short, with 10 bases between. Per the germline V gene, CDR1 is MNHNY and CDR2 is SVGAGI (reference sequence). The CDR3 spans 14 residues. CDR3 protein: CASSYSRTGYEQYF. The CDR3 region has the DNA TGTGCCAGCAGTTACTCGAGGACGGGGTACGAGCAGTACTTC.

The CDR3 nucleotides read TGTGCCAGCAGTTACTCCGAGACTAGCGTCAACGAGCAGTACTTC. Protein sequence: CASSYSETSVNEQYF. This chain links TRBV6-5 with TRBJ2-7; the match to TRBD2 covers 8 bases. V trimming: 0 bases; J trimming: 5 bases; junction bases outside the gene matches: 6. The CDR3 covers 15 residues. CDR1 is MNHEY and CDR2 is SVGAGI in the germline V gene.

This chain connects TRBV5-1 to TRBJ2-2, with 7 nucleotides matching TRBD1. With 4 bases clipped from V and 4 bases from J, the junction kept 4 bases outside the gene matches. In germline, CDR1 is SGHRS, CDR2 YFSETQ. CDR3 length: 14 residues. The CDR3 loop reads CASSKGQTTGELFF. The CDR3 bases are TGCGCCAGCAGCAAGGGACAGACCACCGGGGAGCTGTTTTTT.

J is TRBJ1-4 and V is TRBV6-4; 7 nucleotides match TRBD1. From germline, CDR1 is MRHNA and CDR2 SNTAGT. Germline trimming cut 6 bases from V and 4 bases from J; bases unmatched to any gene: 2. The CDR3 sequence is 13 residues long. The CDR3 sequence: CASSRDSNEKLFF. CDR3 bases: TGTGCCAGCAGCCGGGACAGTAATGAAAAACTGTTTTTT.

The V and J genes are TRBV3-1 (or the pseudogene TRBV3-2) and TRBJ2-3; maybe TRBD2 (5 bases). Germline assignment: CDR1 LGHDT and CDR2 YNNKEL (reference sequence). This CDR3 region has 12 residues. Trimming took 3 bases from V and 10 from J, leaving 11 bases between them. The CDR3 nucleotides read TGTGCCAGCAGCCAGGGTAGCGTTGCGCAGTATTTT. Its translation: CASSQGSVAQYF.

The V and J genes are TRBV5-1 and TRBJ2-2; 8 bases agree with TRBD1. This CDR3 has 15 amino acids. V gave up 4 bases and J gave up 5 bases; unmatched junction bases: 7. The germline V gene has CDR1 SGHRS and CDR2 YFSETQ. The CDR3, as DNA: TGCGCCAGCAGCAGGACAGGGCCGGGGACCGGGGAGCTGTTTTTT. Amino acid sequence: CASSRTGPGTGELFF.

This chain joins TRBV6-1 and TRBJ1-1; TRBD1 might be the D (5 bases). CDR3 size: 14 residues. Trimming pared 2 bases from V and 4 bases from J, leaving 11 bases between. The V gene's germline CDR1 is MNHNS and CDR2 SASEGT. CDR3 DNA sequence: TGTGCCAGCAGTGAATTAGGGCAGGGCACTGAAGCTTTCTTT. It translates to CASSELGQGTEAFF.

This clone was seen a handful of times. This chain joins TRBV11-3 and TRBJ1-5, with D unclear. Per the germline V gene, CDR1 is SGHNT and CDR2 is YENEEA. The CDR3 has 16 residues. V lost 1 base to trimming and J lost 0 bases, with 10 bases between them. CDR3 in DNA: TGTGCCAGCAGCTTAGTCATAGCGCTTAGCAATCAGCCCCAGCATTTT. Its protein is CASSLVIALSNQPQHF.

V gene TRBV27 combines with J gene TRBJ2-3; 8 bases align to TRBD2. Germline V lookup: CDR1 MNHEY, CDR2 SMNVEV (reference sequence). There are 14 residues in the CDR3. The trim removed 5 bases at V and 5 bases at J, leaving 6 bases unmatched. CDR3 sequence: CASSTGLALDTQYF. Written as DNA, the CDR3 is TGTGCCAGCAGTACCGGACTAGCTTTAGATACGCAGTATTTT.

This chain connects TRBV5-5 to TRBJ2-7; D perhaps matches TRBD1 (6 bases). Germline-derived CDR1 and CDR2 are SGHKS and YYEKEE (reference sequence). This CDR3 has 15 amino acids. Trimming shortened V by 1 base and J by 3 bases, and 14 bases separated the two germline ends. CDR3 bases: TGTGCCAGCAGCTTGTTAGGGGGACAACTCTACGAGCAGTACTTC. It translates to CASSLLGGQLYEQYF.

This clone was found once. The sample has other DNA sequences that encode this CDR3 too. The gene calls are TRBV7-9 and TRBJ1-2; no clear D. The V and J ends lost 3 bases and 6 bases respectively, with 8 bases between them. Germline lookup yields CDR1 SEHNR and CDR2 FQNEAQ (reference sequence). The CDR3 consists of 12 residues. The CDR3 spells CASSLGGDGYTF. The DNA for the CDR3 is TGTGCCAGCAGCTTGGGCGGGGATGGCTACACCTTC.

The rearrangement joins TRBV11-2 to TRBJ2-1; D possibly corresponds to TRBD2 (7 bases). The CDR3 covers 15 residues. Germline CDR1 and CDR2: SGHAT and FQNNGV. The germline V and J ends were trimmed by 6 bases and 8 bases, with 20 bases remaining between them. The CDR3: CASRYTGGAGDEQFF. For the CDR3, the DNA is TGTGCCAGCAGGTATACTGGGGGGGCCGGCGATGAGCAGTTCTTC. Full variable domain (remainder filled in from reference TRBV11-2 and TRBJ2-1): EAGVAQSPRYKIIEKRQSVAFWCNPISGHATLYWYQQILGQGPKLLIQFQNNGVVDDSQLPKDRFSAERLKGVDSTLKIQPAKLEDSAVYLCASRYTGGAGDEQFFGPGTRLTVL.